The 3 T cell receptor beta chains below were found in one sample sequenced in a study of blood T cell repertoires in COVID-19. Using immunoSEQ multiplex PCR, the repertoire was profiled, and TCRdb retains in-frame clones only, with some absent. The sample shows fewer than 250,000 clones, around 84% of them seen only once. Specimen: PBMCs or T cells enriched from blood (not recorded which). These receptors all come from a woman aged 25 to 39 who had been exposed to COVID-19.

The chain is built from TRBV19 and TRBJ2-7; the match to TRBD2 covers 12 bases. Germline V gene lookup returns CDR1 LNHDA and CDR2 SQIVND (reference sequence). The CDR3 is made up of 15 amino acids. The V segment lost 3 bases and the J segment 6 bases; nucleotides outside the gene matches: 6. The DNA for the CDR3 is TGTGCCAGTAGTATGGAGGGACTAGCGGGCAGCGAGCAGTACTTC. Amino acids: CASSMEGLAGSEQYF.

The J gene is TRBJ2-3, the V gene TRBV19; 7 bases line up with TRBD2. Per germline, CDR1 LNHDA and CDR2 SQIVND (reference sequence). The CDR3 runs 15 residues. V dropped 6 bases and J dropped 2; count of bases not matched to a gene: 8. The DNA for the CDR3 is TGTGCCAGTAGCGACTGGGGGGGGGACACAGATACGCAGTATTTT. Amino acid sequence: CASSDWGGDTDTQYF.

The chain is built from TRBV10-3 and TRBJ2-7; D perhaps matches TRBD1 (7 bases). The V end was cut by 7 bases, the J end by 4 bases, with 29 bases between. CDR1 ENHRY and CDR2 SYGVKD come from the germline V gene. This CDR3 is built from 18 residues. The CDR3 nucleotides are TGTGCCATCATGAGGAGACAGGGAGGTTCTCTTTTACTTTACGAGCAGTACTTC. This translates into CAIMRRQGGSLLLYEQYF.